This T cell receptor beta chain stems from a study of cytomegalovirus exposure and HLA in healthy donors. Overall study results and limits: For most TCR beta V segments, an earlier analysis put the productive rate at about 90% or about 30% of the time.

Notes on this clone: Its antigen is as yet unknown.

PCR employed 60 Vbeta and 13 Jbeta primers. Only in-frame clones appear in the TCRdb table, and some are missing; sequencing was by immunoSEQ multiplex PCR. The table includes some 180,000 clones, 82% detected once. The sequencing input was PBMCs. The sequence came from a woman between 18 and 29 years old in good health and CMV-seronegative.

CDR3 sequence (DNA): TGTGCCAGCAGTGAAGCGGGGGAACTAGCGGTCTACGAGCAGTACTTC. It specifies CASSEAGELAVYEQYF. The genes are TRBV2 and TRBJ2-7; 8 bases are a match to TRBD2. CDR1 is SNHLY and CDR2 is FYNNEI in the germline V gene. V shed 0 bases, J shed 3 bases, and the junction held 7 bases outside the gene matches. This CDR3 spans 16 amino acids.